This T cell receptor (beta chain) was recorded in a study of response to subunit inactivated influenza vaccine. Study-wide results and caveats: The authors suggested that few new T cells are recruited per seasonal influenza vaccination.

This clonotype has more than one count but fewer than ten. The antigen remains unidentified. One entry per CDR3 protein, called by TCRdb with MiXCR from the RT-PCR reads. The sample carries 860,000 or so distinct CDR3 sequences, 21% recorded once. Looked up from germline, CDR1 is DFQATT and CDR2 is SNEGSKA (reference sequence). The CDR3 consists of 17 residues. Trimming removed 4 bases at V and 4 bases at J, with 25 bases between. Sequencing was performed on PBMCs from blood, taken about 5 days after vaccination. The receptor comes from a man in his fifties who received an inactivated influenza vaccine. The chain joins TRBV20-1 to TRBJ2-5, with a tentative D call TRBD1 (5 bases). CDR3 sequence reads: CSANPPFWGAPGETQYF. As DNA, the CDR3 is TGCAGTGCTAACCCCCCCTTCTGGGGCGCCCCGGGAGAGACCCAGTACTTC.